Each of the 7 T cell receptor beta chains below was sequenced from the same sample in a study of blood T cell repertoires in COVID-19 (dated by TCRdb to 2019 to 2021). The library was generated by the immunoSEQ multiplex PCR assay. The table was pulled from immuneACCESS by TCRdb, which kept in-frame rearrangements only. Such tables lose some clones; where checked, under half of the loss comes from unresolved V genes, and the rest has no known cause. The sample data list about 300,000 clones, and about 85% of these were observed just once. The ten top clones hold around 6% of the sample. The sample consisted of PBMCs or T cells enriched from blood (not recorded which). All receptors come from a woman in her twenties or thirties who had recovered from COVID-19.

The chain couples TRBV5-1 to TRBJ1-5; maybe TRBD1 (6 bases). The CDR3 is 14 residues long. The germline V and J ends were trimmed by 0 bases and 2 bases, with 6 bases remaining between them. Germline lookup yields CDR1 SGHRS and CDR2 YFSETQ. CDR3 residues: CASSLAGGNQPQHF. The CDR3 nucleotides read TGCGCCAGCAGCTTGGCAGGGGGCAATCAGCCCCAGCATTTT.

The V gene is TRBV6-6, the J gene TRBJ1-4, with D perhaps TRBD1 (6 bases). Germline CDR1 is MNHNY and CDR2 is SVGAGI (reference sequence). V was clipped by 2 bases and J by 5 bases, with 12 bases between them. CDR3 length: 15 residues. This chain's CDR3 is CASSYRDTVNEKLFF. CDR3 bases: TGTGCCAGCAGTTACCGGGACACCGTCAATGAAAAACTGTTTTTT.

A few counts support this clone. V usage is TRBV12-3 or TRBV12-4 and J usage is TRBJ1-2; the D is unclear. The CDR3 runs 12 residues. V was pared by 3 bases and J by 4 bases, with 6 bases between. The CDR3 sequence is CASSFSSYGYTF. The CDR3 DNA is TGTGCCAGCAGTTTTTCATCCTATGGCTACACCTTC.

The chain has TRBV6-5 and TRBJ1-5; D not certain. The V gene's germline CDR1 is MNHEY and CDR2 SVGAGI. The V and J ends lost 6 bases and 1 base respectively, with 7 bases between them. The CDR3 covers 13 residues. The CDR3 here is CASSNRSNQPQHF. In DNA form, the CDR3 reads TGTGCCAGCAGCAACAGAAGCAATCAGCCCCAGCATTTT.

The chain uses TRBV7-2 and TRBJ1-4; tentative D call: TRBD1 (6 bases). CDR1 is SGHTA and CDR2 is FQGNSA in the germline V gene. This CDR3 contains 15 residues. V was trimmed by 0 bases and J by 10 bases, leaving 15 bases between them. CDR3 sequence: CASSLAVAGARKLFF. CDR3 nucleotides: TGTGCCAGCAGCTTAGCGGTGGCAGGGGCGAGAAAACTGTTTTTT.

This clone has only a few counts. This sequence joins TRBV4-2 and TRBJ1-2, with D tentatively TRBD1 (5 bases). CDR1 and CDR2 (germline): LGHNA, YNFKEQ. The CDR3 sequence is 14 residues long. The ends were cut back, 2 bases at V and 8 bases at J, with 15 bases in the middle. CDR3 loop: CASSQPGGSGGYTF. CDR3 in DNA: TGTGCCAGCAGCCAACCGGGGGGGAGTGGAGGCTACACCTTC.

This clone was observed a handful of times. The chain recombines TRBV5-6 with TRBJ1-5, with D perhaps TRBD1 (6 bases). This CDR3 has 15 residues. The germline V gene has CDR1 SGHDT and CDR2 YYEEEE. V dropped 1 base and J dropped 4 bases, with 12 bases sitting between them. As DNA, the CDR3 is TGTGCCAGCAGCTTGTGGCAGGGGTCTAATCAGCCCCAGCATTTT. Encoded protein: CASSLWQGSNQPQHF. Variable domain in full (rest from reference TRBV5-6 and TRBJ1-5): DAGVTQSPTHLIKTRGQQVTLRCSPKSGHDTVSWYQQALGQGPQFIFQYYEEEERQRGNFPDRFSGHQFPNYSSELNVNALLLGDSALYLCASSLWQGSNQPQHFGDGTRLSIL.